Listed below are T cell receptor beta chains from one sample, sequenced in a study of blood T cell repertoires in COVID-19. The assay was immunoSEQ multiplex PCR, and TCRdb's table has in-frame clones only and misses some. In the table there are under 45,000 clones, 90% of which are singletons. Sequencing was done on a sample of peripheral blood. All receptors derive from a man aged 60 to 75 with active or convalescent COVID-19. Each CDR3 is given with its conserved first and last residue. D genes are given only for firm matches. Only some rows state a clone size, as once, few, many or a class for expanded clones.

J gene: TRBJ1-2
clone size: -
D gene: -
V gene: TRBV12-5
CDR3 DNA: TGTGCTAGTGGGGTACAGGGCTCGGGTGGCTACACCTTC
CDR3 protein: CASGVQGSGGYTF

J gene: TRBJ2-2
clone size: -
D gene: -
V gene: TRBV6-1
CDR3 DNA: TGTGCCAGCAGTGACGGACAGAACACCGGGGAGCTGTTTTTT
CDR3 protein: CASSDGQNTGELFF

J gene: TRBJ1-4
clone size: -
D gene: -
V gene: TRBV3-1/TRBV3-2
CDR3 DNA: TGTGCCAGCAGCCAATCGATGGCGACACGACTGTTTTTT
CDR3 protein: CASSQSMATRLFF

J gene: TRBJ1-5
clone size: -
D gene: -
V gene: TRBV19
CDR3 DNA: TGTGCCAGTACCGTTAGTAGGGGGAATCAGCCCCAGCATTTT
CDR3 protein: CASTVSRGNQPQHF

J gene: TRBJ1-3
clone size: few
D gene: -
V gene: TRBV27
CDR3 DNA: TGTGCCAGCAAGGGGCGCGGCTCTGGAAACACCATATATTTT
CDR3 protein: CASKGRGSGNTIYF

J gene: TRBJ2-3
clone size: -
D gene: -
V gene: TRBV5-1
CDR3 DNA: TGCGCCAGCAGCTCCGGTTCCGTCACAGATACGCAGTATTTT
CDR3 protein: CASSSGSVTDTQYF

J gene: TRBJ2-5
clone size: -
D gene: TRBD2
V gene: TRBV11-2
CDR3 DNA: TGTGCCAGCAGCTTGGGACTAGCGGGAGCCGGGACCCAGTACTTC
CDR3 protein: CASSLGLAGAGTQYF

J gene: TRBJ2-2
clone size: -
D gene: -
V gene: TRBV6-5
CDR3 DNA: TGTGCCAGCACACAGGGTCCGAACACCGGGGAGCTGTTTTTT
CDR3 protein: CASTQGPNTGELFF

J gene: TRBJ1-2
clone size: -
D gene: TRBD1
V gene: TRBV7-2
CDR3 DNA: TGTGCCAGCAGCTCTGGAGGGGGCTCAGGCTACACCTTC
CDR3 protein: CASSSGGGSGYTF

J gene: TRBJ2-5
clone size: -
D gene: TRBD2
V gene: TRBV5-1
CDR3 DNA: TGCGCCAGCAGGACTAGCGCGGGACAAGAGACCCAGTACTTC
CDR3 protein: CASRTSAGQETQYF

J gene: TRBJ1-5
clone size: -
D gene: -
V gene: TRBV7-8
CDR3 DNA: TGTGCCAGCAGCTTACGCCCTGACTATCAGCCCCAGCATTTT
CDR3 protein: CASSLRPDYQPQHF

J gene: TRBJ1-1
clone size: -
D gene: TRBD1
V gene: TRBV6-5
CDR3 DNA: TGTGCCAGCAGTCCACAGGGGAAAACTGAAGCTTTCTTT
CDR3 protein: CASSPQGKTEAFF

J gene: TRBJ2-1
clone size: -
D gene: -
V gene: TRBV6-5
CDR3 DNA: TGTGCCAGTAACCCGGGGAGCAATGAGCAGTTCTTC
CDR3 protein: CASNPGSNEQFF

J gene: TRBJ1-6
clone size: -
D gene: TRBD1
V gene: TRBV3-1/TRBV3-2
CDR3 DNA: TGTGCCAGCAGCCAAGAGGGGACAGGGTCGAGGAATTCACCCCTCCACTTT
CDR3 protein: CASSQEGTGSRNSPLHF

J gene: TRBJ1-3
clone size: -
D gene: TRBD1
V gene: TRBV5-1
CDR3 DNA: TGCGCCAGCAGCGCGACAGGGAGTCCTGGAAACACCATATATTTT
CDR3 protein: CASSATGSPGNTIYF

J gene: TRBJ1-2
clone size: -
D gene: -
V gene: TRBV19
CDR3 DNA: TGTGCCAGTAGCCCCGAATTAGTTTATGGCTACACCTTC
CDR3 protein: CASSPELVYGYTF

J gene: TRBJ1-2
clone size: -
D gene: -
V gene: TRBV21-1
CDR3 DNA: TGTGCCAGCAGCAATGCCCTACGCGGCTACACCTTC
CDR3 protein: CASSNALRGYTF

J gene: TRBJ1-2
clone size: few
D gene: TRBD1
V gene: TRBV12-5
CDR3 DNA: TGTGCTAGTGGTTTGGTACCGGGACAGTTAATCAATGGCTACACCTTC
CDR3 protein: CASGLVPGQLINGYTF

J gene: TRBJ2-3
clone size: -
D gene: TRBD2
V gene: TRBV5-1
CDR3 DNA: TGCGCCAGCAGCTACAGCGGGAGGGGAGGAGATACGCAGTATTTT
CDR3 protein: CASSYSGRGGDTQYF

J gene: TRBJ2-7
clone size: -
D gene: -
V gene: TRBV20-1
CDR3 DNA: TGCAGTGCTAGAGAGGCGGTCGAGCAGTACTTC
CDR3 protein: CSAREAVEQYF

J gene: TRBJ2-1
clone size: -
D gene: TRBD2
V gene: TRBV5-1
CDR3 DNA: TGCGCCAGCAGCATGAGGAGGACTAGCGGGGGGGCCGGCTACAATGAGCAGTTCTTC
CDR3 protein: CASSMRRTSGGAGYNEQFF